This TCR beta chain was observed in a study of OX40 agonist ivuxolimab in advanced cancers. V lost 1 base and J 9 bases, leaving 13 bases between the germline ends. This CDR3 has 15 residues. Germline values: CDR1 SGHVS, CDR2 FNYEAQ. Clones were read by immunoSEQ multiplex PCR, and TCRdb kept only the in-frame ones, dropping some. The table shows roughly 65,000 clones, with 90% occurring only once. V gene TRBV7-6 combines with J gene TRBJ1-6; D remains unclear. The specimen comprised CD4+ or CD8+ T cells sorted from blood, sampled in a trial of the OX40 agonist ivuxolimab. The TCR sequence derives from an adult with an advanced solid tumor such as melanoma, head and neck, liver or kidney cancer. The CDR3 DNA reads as TGTGCCAGCAGCTTAGTCGAGGGCTGGGGTTCACCCCTCCACTTT. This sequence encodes CASSLVEGWGSPLHF.